This TCR beta chain was retrieved from a study of shared T cell receptors in the human thymus. The ends lost 4 bases at V and 5 bases at J; junction bases unmatched: 6. The V gene's germline CDR1 is SGHDT and CDR2 YYEEEE. This CDR3 is built from 15 residues. The method was immunoSEQ multiplex PCR; TCRdb's version includes in-frame clones alone and lacks a portion of them. The data show 700,000 to 750,000 clones, approximately 83% seen once. Separately, the same data were catalogued under a study of human thymus T cells. From that report: Among the donors, all were healthy Finnish infants having corrective surgery for congenital heart defects. Thymus tissue was removed during corrective cardiac surgery. Apparent skewing of V and J gene usage characterized both thymic and blood repertoires. Related research has reported that thymic repertoires overlap highly among unrelated individuals.

The sequence came from a girl less than two years old with a congenital heart defect. This chain links TRBV5-6 with TRBJ2-3; 11 bases match TRBD1. Sample: thymocytes. CDR3 amino acids: CASSLGQGAGDTQYF. The DNA of the CDR3 is TGTGCCAGCAGCCTTGGACAGGGGGCTGGAGATACGCAGTATTTT.